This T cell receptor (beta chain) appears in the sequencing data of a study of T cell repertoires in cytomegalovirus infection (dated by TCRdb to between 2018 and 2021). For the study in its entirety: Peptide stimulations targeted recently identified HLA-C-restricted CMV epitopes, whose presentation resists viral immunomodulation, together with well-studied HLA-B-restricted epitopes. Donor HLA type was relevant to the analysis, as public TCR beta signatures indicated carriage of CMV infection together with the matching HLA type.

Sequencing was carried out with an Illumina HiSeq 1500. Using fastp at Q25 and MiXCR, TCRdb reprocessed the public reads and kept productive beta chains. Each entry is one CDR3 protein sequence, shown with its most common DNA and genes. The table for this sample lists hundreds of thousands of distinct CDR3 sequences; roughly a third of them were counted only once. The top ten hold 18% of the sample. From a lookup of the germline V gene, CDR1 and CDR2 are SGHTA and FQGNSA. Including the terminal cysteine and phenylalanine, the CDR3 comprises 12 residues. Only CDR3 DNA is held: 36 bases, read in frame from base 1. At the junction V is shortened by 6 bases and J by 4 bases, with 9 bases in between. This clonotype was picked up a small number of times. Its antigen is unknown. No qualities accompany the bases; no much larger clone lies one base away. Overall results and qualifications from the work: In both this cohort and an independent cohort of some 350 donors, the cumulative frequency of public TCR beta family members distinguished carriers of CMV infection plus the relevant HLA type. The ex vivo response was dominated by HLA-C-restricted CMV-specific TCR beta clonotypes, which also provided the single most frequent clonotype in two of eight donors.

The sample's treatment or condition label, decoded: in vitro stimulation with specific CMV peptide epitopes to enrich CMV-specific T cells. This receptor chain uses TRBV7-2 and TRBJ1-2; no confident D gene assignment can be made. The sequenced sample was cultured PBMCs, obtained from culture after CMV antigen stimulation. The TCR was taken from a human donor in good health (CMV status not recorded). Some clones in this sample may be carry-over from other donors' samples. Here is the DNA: TGTGCCAGCAGTTCCAACACCTATGGCTACACCTTC. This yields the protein CASSSNTYGYTF.